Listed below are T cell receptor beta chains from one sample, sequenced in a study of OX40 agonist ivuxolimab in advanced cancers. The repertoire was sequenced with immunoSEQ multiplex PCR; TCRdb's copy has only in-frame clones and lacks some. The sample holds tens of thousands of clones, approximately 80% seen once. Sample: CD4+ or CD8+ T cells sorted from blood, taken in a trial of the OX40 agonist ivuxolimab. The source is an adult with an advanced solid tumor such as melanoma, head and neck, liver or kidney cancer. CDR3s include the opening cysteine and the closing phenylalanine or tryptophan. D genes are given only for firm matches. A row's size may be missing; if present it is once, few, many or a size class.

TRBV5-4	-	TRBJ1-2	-	TGTGCCAGCAGCTTGGACAGAACTAACTATGGCTACACCTTC	CASSLDRTNYGYTF
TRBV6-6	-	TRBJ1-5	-	TGTGCCAGCAGACCCGTGTACCCAAATCAGCCCCAGCATTTT	CASRPVYPNQPQHF
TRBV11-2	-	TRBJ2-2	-	TGTGCCAGCAGCTACGGTGAATGGACCGGGGAGCTGTTTTTT	CASSYGEWTGELFF
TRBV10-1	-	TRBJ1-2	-	TGCGCCAGCAGTCCCGGCCAGCCTTATGGCTACACCTTC	CASSPGQPYGYTF
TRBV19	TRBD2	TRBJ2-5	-	TGTGCCAGTAGGGGGACTAGCGGGGTACAAGAGACCCAGTACTTC	CASRGTSGVQETQYF
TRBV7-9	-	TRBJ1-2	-	TGTGCCAGCAGCTTAGCGGAGGGCCCTAGTTATGGCTACACCTTC	CASSLAEGPSYGYTF
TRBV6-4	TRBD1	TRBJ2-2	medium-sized	TGTGCCAGCAGCGCCATCTCGGGACAGGGGACCGGGGAGCTGTTTTTT	CASSAISGQGTGELFF
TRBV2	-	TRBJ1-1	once	TGTGCCAGCAGTGAAGGGCCAGCCAACACTGAAGCTTTCTTT	CASSEGPANTEAFF
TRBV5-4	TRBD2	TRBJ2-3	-	TGTGCCAGCAGCAGGTCTAGCGGGGGGCTCAGCACAGATACGCAGTATTTT	CASSRSSGGLSTDTQYF
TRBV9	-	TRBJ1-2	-	TGTGCCAGCAGCGTAGCAGGAGTTCCCCCACCCTATGGCTACACCTTC	CASSVAGVPPPYGYTF
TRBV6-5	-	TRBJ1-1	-	TGTGCCAGCAGTTATACAGGCTGGGGGAAAGCTTTCTTT	CASSYTGWGKAFF
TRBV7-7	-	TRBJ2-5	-	TGTGCTAGCAGCACAGAGGTGTCGTTTATGGGGGAGACCCAGTACTTC	CASSTEVSFMGETQYF
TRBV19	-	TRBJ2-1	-	TGTGCCAGTAGTATACCACCGAGTCATGAGCAGTTCTTC	CASSIPPSHEQFF
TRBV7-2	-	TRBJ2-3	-	TGTGCCAGCAGCTTACAGGGATTCACAGATACGCAGTATTTT	CASSLQGFTDTQYF
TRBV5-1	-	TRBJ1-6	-	TGTGCCAGCAGCTTGGACAGTTTTAATTCACCCCTCCACTTT	CASSLDSFNSPLHF